The 21 T cell receptor beta chains below were found in one sample sequenced in a study of spatial heterogeneity in lung cancer. MiXCR was run by TCRdb on the 5' RACE reads, yielding one entry per CDR3 protein. The table has 95,000 to 130,000 distinct CDR3 sequences, roughly an eighth seen once; the top ten hold 16%. Time point indicated: blood at routine non-recurrence follow-up after resection. No cells were sorted before sequencing. The whole RNA sequenced was extracted from tumor, nontumor lung or frozen PBMC. Sample: PBMCs, taken at follow-up. These receptors all come from a male donor with early-stage non-small cell lung cancer.

V gene TRBV11-2 combines with J gene TRBJ2-2; D perhaps matches TRBD2 (6 bases). Germline loops: CDR1 SGHAT, CDR2 FQNNGV. The CDR3 is 14 amino acids. V lost 2 bases to trimming and J lost 9 bases, with 13 bases between them. The CDR3 loop is CASSLSGGARELFF. Written as DNA, the CDR3 is TGTGCCAGCAGCTTATCGGGCGGGGCGCGGGAGCTGTTTTTT. Based on the CDR3 plus reference TRBV11-2 and TRBJ2-2, the full variable domain is EAGVAQSPRYKIIEKRQSVAFWCNPISGHATLYWYQQILGQGPKLLIQFQNNGVVDDSQLPKDRFSAERLKGVDSTLKIQPAKLEDSAVYLCASSLSGGARELFFGEGSRLTVL.

This clonotype has more than one count but fewer than ten. This chain connects TRBV6-1 to TRBJ2-3; 9 nucleotides match TRBD2. Trimming cost V 3 bases and J 4 bases; bases outside gene matches: 5. CDR1 is MNHNS and CDR2 is SASEGT in the germline V gene. The CDR3 has 15 residues. CDR3 coding DNA: TGTGCCAGCAGTGATGGGCTAGCGGGGTCAGATACGCAGTATTTT. This translates into CASSDGLAGSDTQYF.

This chain connects TRBV27 to TRBJ1-6, with D perhaps TRBD1 (5 bases). Germline-derived CDR1 and CDR2 are MNHEY and SMNVEV (reference sequence). This CDR3 is built from 17 residues. V was shortened by 6 bases and J by 3 bases, with 18 bases between the two germline ends. CDR3 DNA: TGTGCCAGCAGACCACGCTCCGGGACCCTCTATAATTCACCCCTCCACTTT. As protein: CASRPRSGTLYNSPLHF.

This clonotype has a handful of counts. V is TRBV27 and J is TRBJ1-1; maybe TRBD1 (6 bases). There are 17 residues in the CDR3. V was clipped by 6 bases and J by 0 bases, with 20 bases between them. From germline, CDR1 is MNHEY and CDR2 SMNVEV (reference sequence). CDR3 sequence: CASSRMPGERMNTEAFF. In DNA form, the CDR3 reads TGTGCCAGCAGCCGGATGCCAGGGGAGAGGATGAACACTGAAGCTTTCTTT.

This clonotype was recorded a few times. The chain joins TRBV6-5 to TRBJ1-2; D is uncertain. Trimming took off 0 bases at V and 5 bases at J, with 13 bases between the two ends. The CDR3 length is 15 residues. Germline V gene lookup returns CDR1 MNHEY and CDR2 SVGAGI. The CDR3 coding sequence is TGTGCCAGCAGTTACTCGATTTTGGACGGGTATGGCTACACCTTC. This translates into CASSYSILDGYGYTF.

The J gene is TRBJ2-5, the V gene TRBV28, with D perhaps TRBD1 (5 bases). CDR1 and CDR2 (germline): MDHEN, SYDVKM. The CDR3 totals 14 residues. Trimming took 5 bases from V and 6 from J, leaving 16 bases between them. CDR3 bases: TGTGCCAGCAGTAGGGGCAGCGTTCAACAGACCCAGTACTTC. Translated: CASSRGSVQQTQYF.

The rearrangement uses TRBV5-6 and TRBJ2-7; D possibly matches TRBD1 or TRBD2 (5 bases each). Between the trimmed V and J ends, which lost 4 bases and 4 bases, there was a span of 18 bases. Germline CDR1 is SGHDT and CDR2 is YYEEEE. The CDR3 length is 15 residues. The CDR3 here is CASSVRDRRFYEQYF. The CDR3 DNA reads TGTGCCAGCAGCGTTAGGGACCGACGATTTTACGAGCAGTACTTC.

This clonotype came up a few times. The chain is built from TRBV20-1 and TRBJ2-7; 9 bases fit TRBD1. V lost 5 bases to trimming and J lost 2 bases; unmatched junction nucleotides: 10. Germline V gene lookup returns CDR1 DFQATT and CDR2 SNEGSKA (reference sequence). This CDR3 spans 15 amino acids. The DNA for the CDR3 is TGCAGTGCTGCCCACAGGGGGCTAGCGACCTACGAGCAGTACTTC. This translates into CSAAHRGLATYEQYF.

V and J are TRBV20-1 and TRBJ1-2; 8 bases match TRBD1. J was trimmed by 4 bases and V by 3 bases; bases with no gene match: 7. Germline CDR1 DFQATT, CDR2 SNEGSKA (reference sequence). This CDR3 region has 14 residues. CDR3 amino acids: CSASPQGVIYGYTF. CDR3 sequence (DNA): TGCAGTGCTAGTCCACAGGGGGTCATCTATGGCTACACCTTC.

This clonotype was counted many times. The rearrangement joins TRBV5-1 to TRBJ2-7, with 7 bases matching TRBD1. V was clipped by 3 bases and J by 0 bases; unmatched bases: 6. The CDR3 has 15 amino acids. The germline gives CDR1 SGHRS, CDR2 YFSETQ. For the CDR3, the DNA is TGCGCCAGCAGCTCCCGGACAGGCGACTCCTACGAGCAGTACTTC. It yields the protein CASSSRTGDSYEQYF.

The chain links TRBV14 to TRBJ1-6; D gene unclear. The CDR3 length is 17 residues. V dropped 0 bases and J dropped 0 bases, with 9 bases sitting between them. Germline values: CDR1 SGHDN, CDR2 FVKESK. This CDR3 reads CASSQDIRSSYNSPLHF. DNA for the CDR3: TGTGCCAGCAGCCAAGATATAAGGAGCTCCTATAATTCACCCCTCCACTTT.

The chain has TRBV7-2 and TRBJ1-5, with D unclear. V lost 3 bases and J lost 3, with 9 bases in between. The CDR3 is made up of 14 amino acids. Germline-derived CDR1 and CDR2 are SGHTA and FQGNSA. The CDR3 loop is CASSFDGVNQPQHF. In DNA form, the CDR3 reads TGTGCCAGCAGCTTTGATGGCGTCAATCAGCCCCAGCATTTT.

V usage is TRBV7-6 and J usage is TRBJ2-7; possibly TRBD2 for D (6 bases). The CDR3 has 16 residues. Germline-derived CDR1 and CDR2 are SGHVS and FNYEAQ. Trimming shortened V by 5 bases and J by 0 bases, and 17 bases separated the two germline ends. The CDR3 nucleotides read TGTGCCAGCAGCCCTCCATTGCGGGGCCGCTCCTACGAGCAGTACTTC. Amino acids: CASSPPLRGRSYEQYF.

This clonotype occurred a few times. The J gene is TRBJ2-2, the V gene TRBV2; D is unclear. Trimming cost V 7 bases and J 1 base, with 10 bases left between them. CDR1 and CDR2 from the germline V gene are SNHLY and FYNNEI. CDR3 length equals 14 residues. The CDR3: CASKVAGNTGELFF. The DNA for the CDR3 is TGTGCCAGCAAGGTGGCAGGGAACACCGGGGAGCTGTTTTTT. The full variable domain, rest sourced from reference TRBV2 and TRBJ2-2, is EPEVTQTPSHQVTQMGQEVILRCVPISNHLYFYWYRQILGQKVEFLVSFYNNEISEKSEIFDDQFSVERPDGSNFTLKIRSTKLEDSAMYFCASKVAGNTGELFFGEGSRLTVL.

The table lists this clonotype with many counts. CDR3 in amino acids: CASSLEGDREQFF. The CDR3 nucleotides read TGTGCCAGCAGCTTGGAGGGGGATCGAGAGCAGTTCTTC. This rearrangement joins TRBV5-4 to TRBJ2-1; a possible D gene is TRBD1 (6 bases). There are 13 residues in the CDR3. Trimming cost V 0 bases and J 10 bases, with 11 bases left between them. CDR1 is SGHNT, CDR2 YYREEE, per germline (reference sequence).

This clonotype has only a few counts. V gene TRBV28 combines with J gene TRBJ2-3, with TRBD2 identical over 9 bases. The CDR3 is 17 amino acids. The V gene's germline CDR1 is MDHEN and CDR2 SYDVKM. Losses at the gene ends were 5 bases for V and 5 bases for J; bases not matched to a gene: 14. CDR3 nucleotide sequence: TGTGCCAGCAGTCCCATACCCGGGTCTAGCGGGGTAGATACGCAGTATTTT. It specifies CASSPIPGSSGVDTQYF.

This clonotype was observed many times. The V call is TRBV6-1, the J call TRBJ2-7; D unclear. The V end lost 5 bases, the J end lost 1 base, and 12 bases lay between the germline ends. This CDR3 is built from 14 residues. Germline assignment: CDR1 MNHNS and CDR2 SASEGT. CDR3 in amino acids: CASSLDPTSYEQYF. DNA of the CDR3: TGTGCCAGCAGTCTGGACCCAACATCCTACGAGCAGTACTTC.

This clonotype was counted between two and nine times. The genes are TRBV7-2 and TRBJ1-5; 9 bases are shared with TRBD1. V dropped 3 bases and J dropped 1; count of bases not matched to a gene: 4. The CDR3 consists of 16 residues. Germline-derived CDR1 and CDR2 are SGHTA and FQGNSA. CDR3 bases: TGTGCCAGCAGCTTCGGGACAGGGAGGAGCAATCAGCCCCAGCATTTT. As protein: CASSFGTGRSNQPQHF. The full variable domain, completed using reference TRBV7-2 and TRBJ1-5, is GAGVSQSPSNKVTEKGKDVELRCDPISGHTALYWYRQSLGQGLEFLIYFQGNSAPDKSGLPSDRFSAERTGGSVSTLTIQRTQQEDSAVYLCASSFGTGRSNQPQHFGDGTRLSIL.

This clonotype was counted at least ten times. This sequence joins TRBV29-1 and TRBJ2-7; 7 bases are a match to TRBD2. This CDR3 comprises 12 residues. Unmatched junction bases numbered 3, after V lost 5 bases and J lost 2 bases. Germline CDR1 is SQVTM and CDR2 is ANQGSEA. The DNA of the CDR3 is TGCAGCGTTAACAGCGGGGCCTACGAGCAGTACTTC. Protein product: CSVNSGAYEQYF.

The chain combines TRBV7-8 with TRBJ1-5, with TRBD1 matching 8 bases. The CDR3 loop spans 17 amino acids. The ends lost 5 bases at V and 0 bases at J; junction bases unmatched: 9. Germline CDR1 reads SGHVS; CDR2 reads FQNEAQ. CDR3 sequence reads: CASSLRGQGYSNQPQHF. The CDR3 DNA follows: TGTGCCAGCAGCCTTCGAGGACAGGGATATAGCAATCAGCCCCAGCATTTT.

This clonotype was recorded many times. The chain is built from TRBV10-3 and TRBJ1-1; unclear D gene. The germline CDR1 and CDR2 sequences are ENHRY and SYGVKD. Deletions cut 8 bases from V and 4 bases from J, with 14 bases between. The CDR3 has 13 amino acids. For the CDR3, the DNA is TGTGCCATCGCTCTTGTTAAGAGCACTGAAGCTTTCTTT. The encoded protein is CAIALVKSTEAFF.